Below, one TCR beta chain is given with its context. Its antigen remains unknown. This specimen comes from a study of cytomegalovirus exposure and HLA in healthy donors. PCR amplification relied on 60 Vbeta primers (plus 13 Jbeta primers). Only in-frame clones appear in the TCRdb table, and some are missing; sequencing was by immunoSEQ multiplex PCR. The table records about 140,000 clones, over 75% of them present only once. V shed 4 bases and J 3 bases; nucleotides not matched to a gene: 8. This CDR3 is 14 amino acids long. Germline values: CDR1 GTSNPN, CDR2 SVGIG (reference sequence). Findings of the study overall: Researchers reported in a later analysis that a missense DCLRE1C variant was tied to TCR beta V- and J-gene trimming.

The TCR originated in a woman in her forties or fifties in good health and CMV-seropositive. Material for sequencing was PBMCs. J is TRBJ1-2 and V is TRBV30, with 7 positions matching TRBD1. The CDR3 loop reads CAWTGGRGDYGYTF. CDR3 nucleotides: TGTGCCTGGACAGGGGGAAGGGGCGACTATGGCTACACCTTC.